These T cell receptor beta chains were read from a single sample in a study of cytomegalovirus exposure and HLA in healthy donors. Sequencing was performed with immunoSEQ multiplex PCR; in TCRdb, only in-frame clones are kept and a portion is missing. The sample holds 200,000 to 250,000 clones, roughly 91% seen once. Sequencing was carried out using PBMCs. Receptors originate from a woman between 18 and 29 years old in good health and CMV-seronegative. The CDR3 runs from the conserved cysteine through the conserved F or W. The order of the fields is V gene, CDR3 protein.

TRBV4-3,CASSQDRGLGEKLFF
TRBV10-3,CAIRLTAQETQYF
TRBV2,CASRATVGANVLTF
TRBV10-3,CAISGSGAAIQETQYF
TRBV2,CASSVYRGKVNEQFF
TRBV14,CASSGQGRNQPQHF
TRBV10-2,CASSGQVDYGYTF
TRBV2,CASRGLAGSTDTQYF
TRBV4-1,CASSQDFAGSSKETQYF
TRBV10-3,CAISRGTNEKLFF
TRBV6-6,CASSYPTDEAFF
TRBV5-6,CASSLGDRPPEAFF
TRBV5-6,CASSSGLYNEQFF
TRBV15,CATSDRQANYEQYF
TRBV7-9,CASAGTEDANTQYF
TRBV19,CASSMTAWNEQFF
TRBV11-2,CASSSRDYNTGELFF
TRBV5-1,CASSLAGISGNTIYF
TRBV5-6,CASSLVQGYGYTF
TRBV11-2,CASSPILAGGADTQYF
TRBV11-2,CASSFRPGNTEAFF
TRBV7-9,CSSSPAGQPQHF
TRBV18,CASSHLAGRRDYEQYF
TRBV4-2,CASRTGLAGNQETQYF
TRBV4-3,CASSRRYLVGQLDSPGELFF
TRBV2,CASSGSSAIYF
TRBV6-4,CASSDSGPAPTDTQYF
TRBV23-1,CASSQPLGVANQPQHF
TRBV7-3,CASSLNTGEIVEQYF
TRBV28,CASSYLAGASYNEQFF
TRBV6-6,CASRQAVNSNQPQHF
TRBV29-1,CSVSTGSRKEKLFF
TRBV18,CASSPAYGGFDEQYF
TRBV18,CASSARTADNYGYTF
TRBV2,CASSQTGLNTIYF
TRBV27,CASSYLMTGGLGEQYF
TRBV5-1,CASSRTAAGGETQYF
TRBV19,CASSLTGNQPQHF
TRBV5-1,CASSLSGAFTDTQYF
TRBV9,CASSTGTGYYQPQHF
TRBV5-4,CASSLALVSTEAFF
TRBV5-6,CASIRQGGFISPLHF
TRBV15,CATGQGLGNSPLHF
TRBV7-6,CASSNRGTNEKLFF
TRBV5-6,CASSLSYTEAFF
TRBV2,CATLNGKRTEAFF
TRBV11-2,CASQLDGGAYEQYF
TRBV2,CASRTDRLKYF
TRBV6-1,CATRGTQSYGYTF
TRBV6-6,CASSRGLAGGGELFF